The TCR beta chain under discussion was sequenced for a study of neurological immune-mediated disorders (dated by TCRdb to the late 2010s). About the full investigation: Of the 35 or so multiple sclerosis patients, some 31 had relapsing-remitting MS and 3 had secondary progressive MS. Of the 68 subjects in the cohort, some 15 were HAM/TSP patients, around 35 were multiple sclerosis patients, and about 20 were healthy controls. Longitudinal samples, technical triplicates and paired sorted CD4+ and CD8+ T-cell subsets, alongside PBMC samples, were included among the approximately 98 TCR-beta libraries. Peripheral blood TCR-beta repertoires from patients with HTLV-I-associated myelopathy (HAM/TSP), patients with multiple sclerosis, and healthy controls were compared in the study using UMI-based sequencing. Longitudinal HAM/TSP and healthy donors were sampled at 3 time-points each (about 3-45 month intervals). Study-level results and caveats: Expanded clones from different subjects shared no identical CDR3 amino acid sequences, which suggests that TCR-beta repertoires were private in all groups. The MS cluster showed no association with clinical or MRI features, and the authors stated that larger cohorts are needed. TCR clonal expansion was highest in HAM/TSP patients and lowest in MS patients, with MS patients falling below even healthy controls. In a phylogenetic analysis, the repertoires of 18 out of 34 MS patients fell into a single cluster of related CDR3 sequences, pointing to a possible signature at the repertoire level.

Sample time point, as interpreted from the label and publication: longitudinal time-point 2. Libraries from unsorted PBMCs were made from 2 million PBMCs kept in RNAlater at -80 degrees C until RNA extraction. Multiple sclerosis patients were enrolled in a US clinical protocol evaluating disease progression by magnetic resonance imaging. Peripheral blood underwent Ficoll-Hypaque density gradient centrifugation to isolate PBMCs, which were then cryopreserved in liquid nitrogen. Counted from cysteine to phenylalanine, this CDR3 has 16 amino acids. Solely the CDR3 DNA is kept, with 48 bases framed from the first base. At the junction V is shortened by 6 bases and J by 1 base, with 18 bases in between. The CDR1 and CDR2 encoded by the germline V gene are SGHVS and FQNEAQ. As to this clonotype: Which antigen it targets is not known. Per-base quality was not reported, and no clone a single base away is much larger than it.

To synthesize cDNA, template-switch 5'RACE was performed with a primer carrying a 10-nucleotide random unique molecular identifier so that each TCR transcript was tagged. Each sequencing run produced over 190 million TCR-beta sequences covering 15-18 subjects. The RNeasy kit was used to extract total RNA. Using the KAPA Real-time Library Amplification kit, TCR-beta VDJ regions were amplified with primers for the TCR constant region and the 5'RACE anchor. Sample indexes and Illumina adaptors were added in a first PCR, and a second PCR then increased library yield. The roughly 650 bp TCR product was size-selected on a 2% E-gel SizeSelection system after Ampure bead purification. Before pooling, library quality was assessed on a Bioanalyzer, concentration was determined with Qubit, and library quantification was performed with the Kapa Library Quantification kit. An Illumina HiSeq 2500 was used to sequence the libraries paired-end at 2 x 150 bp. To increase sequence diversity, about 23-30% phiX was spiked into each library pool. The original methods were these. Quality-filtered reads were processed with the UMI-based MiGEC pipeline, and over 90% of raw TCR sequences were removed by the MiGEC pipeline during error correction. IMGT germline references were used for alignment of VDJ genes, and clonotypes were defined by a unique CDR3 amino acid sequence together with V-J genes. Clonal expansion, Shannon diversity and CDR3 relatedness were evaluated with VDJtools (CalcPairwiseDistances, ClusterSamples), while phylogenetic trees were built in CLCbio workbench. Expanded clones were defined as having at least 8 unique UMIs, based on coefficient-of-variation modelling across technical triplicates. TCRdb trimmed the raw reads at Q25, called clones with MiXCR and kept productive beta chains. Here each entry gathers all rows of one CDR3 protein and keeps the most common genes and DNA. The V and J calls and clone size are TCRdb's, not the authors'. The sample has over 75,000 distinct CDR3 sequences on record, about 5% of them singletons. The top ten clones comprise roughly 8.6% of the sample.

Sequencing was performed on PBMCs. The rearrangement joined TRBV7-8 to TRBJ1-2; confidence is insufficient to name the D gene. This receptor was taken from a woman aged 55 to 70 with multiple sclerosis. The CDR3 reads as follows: CASSSPGLQNNYGYTF. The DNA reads TGTGCCAGCAGTTCTCCAGGACTCCAGAATAACTATGGCTACACCTTC.